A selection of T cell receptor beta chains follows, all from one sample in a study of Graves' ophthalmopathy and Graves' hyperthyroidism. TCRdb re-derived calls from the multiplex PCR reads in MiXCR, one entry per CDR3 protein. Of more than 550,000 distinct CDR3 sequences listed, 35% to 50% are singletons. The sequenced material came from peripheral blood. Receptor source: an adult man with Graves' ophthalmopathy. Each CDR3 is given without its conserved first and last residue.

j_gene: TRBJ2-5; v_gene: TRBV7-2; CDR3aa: ASTPRTSKETQY
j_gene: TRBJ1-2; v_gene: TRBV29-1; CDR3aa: SVGTIYGYT
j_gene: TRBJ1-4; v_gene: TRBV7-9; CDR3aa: ASSQNGEKLF
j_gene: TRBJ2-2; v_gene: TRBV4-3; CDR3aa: ASSQEWGGNRELF
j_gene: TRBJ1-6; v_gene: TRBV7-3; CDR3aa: ASSLMVGHNSPLH
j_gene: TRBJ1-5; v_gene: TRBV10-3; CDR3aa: ASSSLGNQPQH
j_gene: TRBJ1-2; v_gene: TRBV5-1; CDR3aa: ASSSSGHLNYGYT
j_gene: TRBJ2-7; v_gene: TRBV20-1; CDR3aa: SARDTGHRYEQY
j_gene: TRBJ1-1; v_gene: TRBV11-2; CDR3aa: ASDDHSGTEAF
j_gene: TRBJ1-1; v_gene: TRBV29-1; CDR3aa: SGTGQTTNTEAF
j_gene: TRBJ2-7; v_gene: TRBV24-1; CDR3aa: ATSVVVAGTYEQY
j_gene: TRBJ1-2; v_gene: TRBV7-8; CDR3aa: ASSLGTIRGWGNYGYT
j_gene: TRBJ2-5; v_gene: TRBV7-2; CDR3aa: ASGQGGGEQETQY
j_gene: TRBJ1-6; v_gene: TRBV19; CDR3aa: ASSGWTGGLNSPLH
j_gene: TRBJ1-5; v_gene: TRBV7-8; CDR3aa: ASSLMGTGKHQPQH
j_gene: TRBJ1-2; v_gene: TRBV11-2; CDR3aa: ASSFVQGAYGYT
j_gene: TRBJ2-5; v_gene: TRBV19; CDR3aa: VAGLFPQETQY
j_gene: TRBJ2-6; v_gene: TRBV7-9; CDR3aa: ASSLQGLGMNVLT